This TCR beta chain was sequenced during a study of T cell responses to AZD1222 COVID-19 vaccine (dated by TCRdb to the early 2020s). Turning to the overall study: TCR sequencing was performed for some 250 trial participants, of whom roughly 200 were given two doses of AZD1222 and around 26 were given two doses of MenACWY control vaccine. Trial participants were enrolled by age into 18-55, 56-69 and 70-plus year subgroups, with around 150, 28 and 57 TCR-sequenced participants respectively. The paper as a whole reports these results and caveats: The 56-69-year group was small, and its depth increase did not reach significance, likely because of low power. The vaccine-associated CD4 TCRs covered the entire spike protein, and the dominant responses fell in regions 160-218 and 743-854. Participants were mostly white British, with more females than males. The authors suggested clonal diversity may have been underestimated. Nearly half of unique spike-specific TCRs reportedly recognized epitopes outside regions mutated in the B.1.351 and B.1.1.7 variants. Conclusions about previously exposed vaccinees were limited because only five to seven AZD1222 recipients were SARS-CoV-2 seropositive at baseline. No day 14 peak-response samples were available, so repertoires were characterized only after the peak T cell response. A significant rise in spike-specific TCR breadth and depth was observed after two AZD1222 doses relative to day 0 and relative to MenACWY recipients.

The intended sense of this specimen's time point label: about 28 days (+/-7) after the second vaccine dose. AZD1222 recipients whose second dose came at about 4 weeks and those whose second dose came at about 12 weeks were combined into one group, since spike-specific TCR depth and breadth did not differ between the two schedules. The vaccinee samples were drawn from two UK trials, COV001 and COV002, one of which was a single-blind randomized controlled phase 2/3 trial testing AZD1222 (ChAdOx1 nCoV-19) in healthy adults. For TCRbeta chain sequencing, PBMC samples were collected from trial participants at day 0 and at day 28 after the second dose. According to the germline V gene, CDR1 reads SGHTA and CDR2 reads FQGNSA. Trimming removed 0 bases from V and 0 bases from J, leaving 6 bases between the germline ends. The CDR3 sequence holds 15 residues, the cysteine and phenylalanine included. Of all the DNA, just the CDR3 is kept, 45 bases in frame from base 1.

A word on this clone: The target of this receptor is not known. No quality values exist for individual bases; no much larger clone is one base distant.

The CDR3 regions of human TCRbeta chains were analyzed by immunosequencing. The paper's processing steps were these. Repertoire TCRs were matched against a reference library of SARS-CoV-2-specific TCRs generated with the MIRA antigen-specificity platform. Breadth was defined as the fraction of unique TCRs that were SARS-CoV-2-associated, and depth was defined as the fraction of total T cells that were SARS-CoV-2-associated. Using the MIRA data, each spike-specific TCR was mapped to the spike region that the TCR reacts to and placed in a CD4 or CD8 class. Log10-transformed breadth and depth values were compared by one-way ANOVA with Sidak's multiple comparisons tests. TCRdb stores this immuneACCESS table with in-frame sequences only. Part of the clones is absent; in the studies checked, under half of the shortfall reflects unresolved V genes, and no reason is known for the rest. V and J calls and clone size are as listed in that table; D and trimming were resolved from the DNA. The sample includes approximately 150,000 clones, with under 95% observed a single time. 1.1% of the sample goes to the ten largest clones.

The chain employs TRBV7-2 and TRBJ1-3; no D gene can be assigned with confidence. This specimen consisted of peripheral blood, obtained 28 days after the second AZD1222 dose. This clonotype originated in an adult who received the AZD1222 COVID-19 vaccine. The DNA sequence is TGTGCCAGCAGCTTAGCGCGTTTCTCTGGAAACACCATATATTTT. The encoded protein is CASSLARFSGNTIYF.